The 25 T cell receptor beta chains below were found in one sample sequenced in a study of cytomegalovirus exposure and HLA in healthy donors. In the PCR, 60 Vbeta and 13 Jbeta primers were used. Generated by immunoSEQ multiplex PCR, the TCRdb table keeps only in-frame clones and is missing some. The profile shows just over 85,000 clones, more than 70% of them singletons. The sample taken for sequencing was PBMCs. The receptors were gathered from a man aged 35 to 55 in good health and CMV-seronegative.

The chain is built from TRBV28 and TRBJ1-4; D gene unclear. This CDR3 has 12 amino acids. V was shortened by 4 bases and J by 7 bases, with 7 bases between the two germline ends. The germline V gene encodes CDR1 MDHEN and CDR2 SYDVKM. CDR3 in amino acids: CASSSGGEKLFF. In DNA, the CDR3 is TGTGCCAGCAGTTCCGGCGGTGAAAAACTGTTTTTT.

V usage is TRBV6-5 and J usage is TRBJ2-7; D is ambiguous. The CDR3 has 15 amino acids. Germline assignment: CDR1 MNHEY and CDR2 SVGAGI. The V and J ends lost 2 bases and 0 bases respectively, with 11 bases between them. The CDR3: CASSYGGSGSYEQYF. CDR3 DNA: TGTGCCAGCAGTTACGGCGGCTCCGGCTCCTACGAGCAGTACTTC.

The J gene is TRBJ2-3, the V gene TRBV7-3; D not resolved. The CDR3 is 15 amino acids. CDR1 and CDR2 from the germline V gene are SGHTA and FQGTGA. Trimming removed 2 bases at V and 0 bases at J, with 9 bases between. CDR3 sequence (DNA): TGTGCCAGCAGCTTATATAGATCTAGCACAGATACGCAGTATTTT. It encodes CASSLYRSSTDTQYF.

A few counts support this clone. The rearrangement uses TRBV11-2 and TRBJ2-5; 7 bases agree with TRBD2. The CDR3 runs 18 residues. CDR1 and CDR2 from the germline V gene are SGHAT and FQNNGV. J was trimmed by 4 bases and V by 6 bases; bases with no gene match: 20. CDR3 sequence (DNA): TGTGCCAGCAGTTCCCCTTGGGGGGGGACCTCCGAAAGAGAGACCCAGTACTTC. This gives the protein CASSSPWGGTSERETQYF.

This clone was seen only a few times. This chain links TRBV5-1 with TRBJ1-1; D is perhaps TRBD1 (5 bases). V lost 5 bases and J lost 1, with 9 bases in between. Germline loops: CDR1 SGHRS, CDR2 YFSETQ. CDR3 length: 13 amino acids. CDR3 amino acids: CASSGGWNTEAFF. CDR3 DNA: TGCGCCAGCAGTGGGGGGTGGAACACTGAAGCTTTCTTT.

CDR3 sequence (DNA): TGTGCCAGCATAGGGACAGGGGAGAGGAGCACTGAAGCTTTCTTT. This sequence encodes CASIGTGERSTEAFF. This chain connects TRBV30 to TRBJ1-1; 10 bases fit TRBD1. The CDR3 runs to 15 residues. The junction had 13 bases not matched to a gene; V was cut back by 8 bases and J by 4 bases. Germline V lookup: CDR1 GTSNPN, CDR2 SVGIG (reference sequence).

CDR3 loop: CASSQGIAGGTYEQYF. The CDR3 coding sequence is TGCGCCAGCAGCCAAGGAATAGCGGGGGGGACCTACGAGCAGTACTTC. This chain uses TRBV4-3 with TRBJ2-5; TRBD2 agrees at 11 bases. Matching the DNA end better, TRBJ2-7 makes the J call doubtful. The germline V gene encodes CDR1 LGHNA and CDR2 YSLEER. The CDR3 runs 16 residues.

V usage is TRBV6-1 and J usage is TRBJ1-4, with TRBD1 matching over 9 bases. Germline CDR1 MNHNS, CDR2 SASEGT. This CDR3 has 15 residues. J lost 8 bases, V lost 4 bases, and 8 bases had no gene match. In DNA form, the CDR3 reads TGTGCCAGCAGTGGATGGACAGGGGTTCGGGAAAAACTGTTTTTT. Protein product: CASSGWTGVREKLFF.

V usage is TRBV9 and J usage is TRBJ1-2; D perhaps matches TRBD1 (5 bases). The CDR3 covers 14 residues. With 1 base removed from V and 2 bases from J, the gap between germline ends came to 9 bases. CDR1 and CDR2 from the germline V gene are SGDLS and YYNGEE. The CDR3 region has the DNA TGTGCCAGCAGCGTAAGGCCAGGGAACTATGGCTACACCTTC. This codes for CASSVRPGNYGYTF.

The J gene is TRBJ2-2, the V gene TRBV18; D may be TRBD2 (6 bases). The CDR3 loop spans 14 amino acids. V lost 10 bases to trimming and J lost 5 bases, with 17 bases between them. Germline-derived CDR1 and CDR2 are KGHSH and LQKENI. The CDR3 spells CATLPQGGTGELFF. In DNA, the CDR3 is TGTGCCACCCTACCTCAGGGAGGAACCGGGGAGCTGTTTTTT.

The chain is built from TRBV2 and TRBJ1-1; D is possibly TRBD1 (5 bases). With 7 bases removed from V and 5 bases from J, the gap between germline ends came to 17 bases. CDR3 size: 14 residues. Germline V gene data show CDR1 as SNHLY and CDR2 as FYNNEI. CDR3 residues: CASTLRGGVTEAFF. CDR3 nucleotides: TGTGCCAGCACCCTAAGGGGAGGGGTGACTGAAGCTTTCTTT.

This chain connects TRBV5-4 to TRBJ1-3; D not certain. The CDR3 sequence is 15 residues long. Trimming left V 2 bases short and J 0 bases short, with 9 bases between. Germline assignment: CDR1 SGHNT and CDR2 YYREEE (reference sequence). The CDR3 is CASSFQTNSGNTIYF. The CDR3 bases are TGTGCCAGCAGCTTCCAGACTAACTCTGGAAACACCATATATTTT.

This clone appeared a few times. This chain connects TRBV4-3 to TRBJ1-1, with D perhaps matching TRBD1 (5 bases). Germline V gene lookup returns CDR1 LGHNA and CDR2 YSLEER. V was clipped by 1 base and J by 4 bases, with 10 bases between them. The CDR3 runs 14 residues. CDR3 in DNA: TGCGCCAGCAGCCAAGGGGACTTTACCACTGAAGCTTTCTTT. Translated, it gives CASSQGDFTTEAFF.

This clone was counted a single time. The chain combines TRBV2 with TRBJ2-6; TRBD1 is a possible D gene (6 bases). The germline V gene encodes CDR1 SNHLY and CDR2 FYNNEI. There are 16 residues in the CDR3. The V end lost 5 bases, the J end lost 0 bases, and 11 bases lay between the germline ends. CDR3 coding DNA: TGTGCCAGCAGTATGACAGGTTTCTCTGGGGCCAACGTCCTGACTTTC. Protein sequence: CASSMTGFSGANVLTF.

The chain links TRBV28 to TRBJ2-5; TRBD2 might be the D (6 bases). This CDR3 contains 15 residues. V was pared by 2 bases and J by 8 bases, with 18 bases between. The germline CDR1 and CDR2 sequences are MDHEN and SYDVKM. The DNA of the CDR3 is TGTGCCAGCAGTTTACTGGAGGGACCTCTAGGTACCCAGTACTTC. Its translation is CASSLLEGPLGTQYF.

The chain couples TRBV28 to TRBJ1-1; possible D gene TRBD1, 5 bases. The CDR3 is 17 residues long. V lost 5 bases to trimming and J lost 3 bases, with 22 bases between them. Germline lookup yields CDR1 MDHEN and CDR2 SYDVKM. Here the CDR3 DNA reads TGTGCCAGCAGTCCAGTAACCGCGGCAGGGCTGGACACTGAAGCTTTCTTT. Its translation is CASSPVTAAGLDTEAFF.

This rearrangement joins TRBV4-3 to TRBJ2-5; 14 bases fit TRBD2. There are 16 residues in the CDR3. The germline V gene has CDR1 LGHNA and CDR2 YSLEER. V lost 4 bases, J lost 3 bases, and 4 bases stayed unmatched. The CDR3 loop reads CASSPGTSGGEETQYF. CDR3 nucleotides: TGCGCCAGCAGCCCTGGGACTAGCGGGGGTGAAGAGACCCAGTACTTC.

The genes are TRBV5-1 and TRBJ2-4, with 9 bases lining up with TRBD1. Trimming at V came to 3 bases and at J to 0 bases, leaving 7 bases not matched to a gene. This CDR3 is 17 amino acids long. In germline, CDR1 is SGHRS, CDR2 YFSETQ. Here the CDR3 DNA reads TGCGCCAGCAGCTCCGACAGGGGGAGTATAGCCAAAAACATTCAGTACTTC. Its protein is CASSSDRGSIAKNIQYF.

This clone was seen more than once but under ten times. Written as DNA, the CDR3 is TGCGCCAGCAGCTCCGGGACAGTGTTAATCTACGAGCAGTACTTC. Its protein product is CASSSGTVLIYEQYF. The V and J genes are TRBV5-1 and TRBJ2-7, with 7 positions matching TRBD1. CDR1 is SGHRS, CDR2 YFSETQ, per germline. CDR3 size: 15 residues. V was clipped by 3 bases and J by 3 bases; unmatched bases: 9.

This clone was observed a handful of times. The chain joins TRBV5-1 to TRBJ2-1; 9 nucleotides agree with TRBD2. In germline, CDR1 is SGHRS, CDR2 YFSETQ. This CDR3 is built from 13 residues. The V segment lost 6 bases and the J segment 10 bases; nucleotides outside the gene matches: 8. CDR3 sequence reads: CASKNSGGLEQFF. In DNA form, the CDR3 reads TGCGCCAGCAAGAATAGCGGGGGCTTAGAGCAGTTCTTC.

The chain combines TRBV5-1 with TRBJ2-3, with TRBD1 matching 7 bases. V dropped 4 bases and J dropped 1; count of bases not matched to a gene: 6. The CDR3 is made up of 15 amino acids. CDR1 SGHRS and CDR2 YFSETQ come from the germline V gene. The CDR3 protein is CASSLPQGRTDTQYF. CDR3 nucleotide sequence: TGCGCCAGCAGCCTACCACAGGGGCGCACAGATACGCAGTATTTT.

This rearrangement joins TRBV7-9 to TRBJ2-3, with D possibly being TRBD2 (5 bases). Deletions cut 7 bases from V and 0 bases from J, with 11 bases between. Looked up from germline, CDR1 is SEHNR and CDR2 is FQNEAQ (reference sequence). CDR3 length equals 14 residues. The CDR3 sequence: CASKLGASTDTQYF. The CDR3 nucleotides are TGTGCCAGCAAGTTGGGAGCTAGCACAGATACGCAGTATTTT.

The chain employs TRBV28 and TRBJ2-2; 10 nucleotides agree with TRBD2. With 7 bases clipped from V and 5 bases from J, the junction kept 19 bases outside the gene matches. The CDR3 runs 19 residues. Germline V gene sequence: CDR1 MDHEN, CDR2 SYDVKM. CDR3 in DNA: TGTGCCAGCATCGGTGTCATCAGCCAAGCGGGGGGGCCAACCGGGGAGCTGTTTTTT. Amino acid sequence: CASIGVISQAGGPTGELFF.

The chain combines TRBV27 with TRBJ1-1; possible D gene TRBD1, 5 bases. Per the germline V gene, CDR1 is MNHEY and CDR2 is SMNVEV (reference sequence). The length of the CDR3 is 16 residues. The V gene lost 5 bases and the J gene lost 3 bases, with 19 bases spanning the gap. CDR3 amino acids: CASSPWAGRNYTEAFF. The CDR3 DNA reads TGTGCCAGCAGTCCATGGGCAGGGCGGAACTACACTGAAGCTTTCTTT.

The genes are TRBV11-3 and TRBJ2-7; a possible D gene is TRBD1 (6 bases). Germline CDR1 SGHNT, CDR2 YENEEA. The CDR3 runs to 13 residues. V was pared by 1 base and J by 7 bases, with 11 bases between. CDR3 bases: TGTGCCAGCAGCTTAGCAGGGGCTGAGGAGCAGTACTTC. It encodes CASSLAGAEEQYF.